One and the same sample provided the 18 T cell receptor beta chains below, sequenced in a study of T cell repertoires in cytomegalovirus infection. TCRdb called the reads again in MiXCR, with one record for every CDR3 protein. The sample has roughly 280,000 distinct CDR3 sequences, under 25% seen once. What these receptors recognize is not known. Source: cultured PBMCs, taken from culture after CMV antigen stimulation. Receptor source: a human donor in good health (CMV status not recorded). Some clones in this sample may be carry-over from other donors' samples.

The chain recombines TRBV27 with TRBJ1-2, with 8 positions matching TRBD1. There are 13 residues in the CDR3. V trimming: 6 bases; J trimming: 6 bases; junction bases outside the gene matches: 6. In germline, CDR1 is MNHEY, CDR2 SMNVEV (reference sequence). The DNA of the CDR3 is TGTGCCAGCAGGAGACCAGGGGGCGATGGCTACACCTTC. It translates to CASRRPGGDGYTF.

This clonotype was recorded many times. The CDR3 region is CASSPFTGAPSGNTIYF. As DNA, the CDR3 is TGTGCCAGCAGCCCATTCACCGGGGCCCCCTCTGGAAACACCATATATTTT. V gene TRBV7-8 combines with J gene TRBJ1-3, with D perhaps matching TRBD1 (5 bases). CDR1 is SGHVS and CDR2 is FQNEAQ in the germline V gene. V was cut by 5 bases and J by 0 bases, with 17 bases left in between. CDR3 size: 17 residues.

The rearrangement links TRBV19 to TRBJ2-1, with TRBD2 matching over 8 bases. The V gene end was trimmed by 3 bases and the J gene end by 4 bases; junction bases not matched to a gene: 2. The CDR3 has 14 amino acids. CDR1 is LNHDA, CDR2 SQIVND, per germline (reference sequence). Written as DNA, the CDR3 is TGTGCCAGTAGTATGACTAGCGTTTACAATGAGCAGTTCTTC. It translates to CASSMTSVYNEQFF.

The chain carries TRBV12-3 or TRBV12-4 and TRBJ2-7, with D perhaps TRBD1 (5 bases). CDR3 length: 13 amino acids. Trimming pared 1 base from V and 2 bases from J, leaving 6 bases between. The CDR3 sequence is CASSLGGTYEQYF. CDR3 bases: TGTGCCAGCAGTTTAGGGGGCACCTACGAGCAGTACTTC.

Ten or more counts support this clonotype. This chain connects TRBV7-9 to TRBJ1-1, with 9 bases fitting TRBD1. CDR3 length: 15 amino acids. V lost 3 bases and J lost 3; bases outside the gene matches: 5. Per the germline V gene, CDR1 is SEHNR and CDR2 is FQNEAQ (reference sequence). In DNA, the CDR3 is TGTGCCAGCAGCTTCCCGACAGGGGGGTACACTGAAGCTTTCTTT. This translates into CASSFPTGGYTEAFF.

This clonotype has just a few counts. The chain recombines TRBV4-1 with TRBJ2-7; a possible D gene is TRBD2 (6 bases). The CDR3 has 14 residues. Germline values: CDR1 MGHRA, CDR2 YSYEKL. The V and J ends lost 3 bases and 2 bases respectively, with 11 bases between them. In DNA form, the CDR3 reads TGCGCCAGCAGCCACCCGGGACTGACCTACGAGCAGTACGTC. Its protein is CASSHPGLTYEQYV.

The V call is TRBV30, the J call TRBJ1-3, with D possibly TRBD1 on 5 matching bases. The CDR3 spans 14 residues. Trimming removed 3 bases at V and 4 bases at J, with 13 bases between. In germline, CDR1 is GTSNPN, CDR2 SVGIG (reference sequence). The CDR3 spells CAWSAGTPGNTIYF. The CDR3 coding sequence is TGTGCCTGGAGCGCAGGGACTCCGGGAAACACCATATATTTT.

This clonotype was observed a few times. The rearrangement links TRBV27 to TRBJ2-3, with D tentatively TRBD2 (7 bases). V was clipped by 4 bases and J by 7 bases, with 18 bases between them. The CDR3 has 15 amino acids. Germline V lookup: CDR1 MNHEY, CDR2 SMNVEV (reference sequence). The CDR3: CASSSSVGGGNTQYF. The CDR3 coding sequence is TGTGCCAGCAGTTCGAGTGTGGGAGGGGGAAATACGCAGTATTTT.

This rearrangement joins TRBV6-5 to TRBJ1-5, with unresolved D. Germline CDR1 reads MNHEY; CDR2 reads SVGAGI. The CDR3 length is 13 residues. Trimming stripped 1 base from V and 7 bases from J, with 8 bases between. CDR3 in amino acids: CASSYFGEQPQHF. The CDR3 DNA follows: TGTGCCAGCAGTTACTTTGGGGAACAGCCCCAGCATTTT.

The CDR3 is CASRPGTVDEQYF. In DNA, the CDR3 is TGTGCCAGCAGGCCCGGGACAGTCGACGAGCAGTACTTC. The rearrangement uses TRBV5-4 and TRBJ2-7; TRBD1 matches at 7 bases. Per the germline V gene, CDR1 is SGHNT and CDR2 is YYREEE (reference sequence). The J segment lost 5 bases and the V segment lost 5 bases, leaving 7 bases of the junction unmatched. The CDR3 is 13 residues long.

This clonotype was picked up many times. V is TRBV7-6 and J is TRBJ1-1, with 7 bases matching TRBD1. V shed 1 base and J 3 bases; nucleotides not matched to a gene: 5. Germline V CDR1 and CDR2: SGHVS, FNYEAQ. This CDR3 comprises 15 residues. The CDR3 DNA reads as TGTGCCAGCAGCTTAGGTCAGGGGGATGACACTGAAGCTTTCTTT. Encoded protein: CASSLGQGDDTEAFF.

This chain joins TRBV18 and TRBJ1-1, with D maybe TRBD1 (5 bases). Germline V lookup: CDR1 KGHSH, CDR2 LQKENI. This CDR3 has 13 amino acids. Between the trimmed V and J ends, which lost 1 base and 10 bases, there was a span of 13 bases. The CDR3 sequence: CASSPLGTAGAFF. In nucleotides, the CDR3 is TGTGCCAGCTCACCACTGGGGACGGCTGGAGCTTTCTTT.

Ten or more counts support this clonotype. The chain is built from TRBV7-2 and TRBJ1-2, with 7 bases identical to TRBD1. Germline V gives CDR1 SGHTA, CDR2 FQGNSA. The CDR3 extends over 17 amino acids. The V gene end was trimmed by 1 base and the J gene end by 1 base; junction bases not matched to a gene: 9. The CDR3 region is CASSLVGTASNNYGYTF. DNA of the CDR3: TGTGCCAGCAGCTTAGTGGGGACAGCCTCAAATAACTATGGCTACACCTTC.

This clonotype was detected a few times. The rearrangement joins TRBV23-1 to TRBJ2-6; tentatively, D is TRBD2 (5 bases). TRBV23-1 is an open reading frame, and its role is uncertain. The CDR3 runs 16 residues. Trimming stripped 0 bases from V and 4 bases from J, with 10 bases between. The CDR3 reads CASSQSEGTGANVLTF. CDR3 coding DNA: TGCGCCAGCAGTCAATCTGAGGGTACCGGGGCCAACGTCCTGACTTTC.

This chain uses TRBV20-1 with TRBJ2-7; 8 bases match TRBD1. V was pared by 6 bases and J by 5 bases, with 9 bases of the junction left unmatched. The germline CDR1 and CDR2 sequences are DFQATT and SNEGSKA (reference sequence). The length of the CDR3 is 13 residues. The CDR3 region is CSAPGTGSDEQYF. In DNA, the CDR3 is TGCAGTGCCCCCGGGACAGGCAGCGACGAGCAGTACTTC.

This clonotype was detected many times. The chain recombines TRBV6-1 with TRBJ1-2, with 10 bases that match TRBD1. The trim removed 8 bases at V and 3 bases at J, leaving 6 bases unmatched. The germline CDR1 and CDR2 sequences are MNHNS and SASEGT. The CDR3 has 14 residues. CDR3 protein: CASCRDRGHYGYTF. The CDR3 DNA reads as TGTGCCAGCTGTCGGGACAGGGGACACTATGGCTACACCTTC.

This clonotype was picked up a small number of times. The chain uses TRBV6-5 and TRBJ2-2; D is tentatively TRBD1 or TRBD2 (5 bases each). The V end lost 8 bases, the J end lost 4 bases, and 8 bases lay between the germline ends. Germline CDR1 MNHEY, CDR2 SVGAGI. This CDR3 is 12 amino acids long. The CDR3 nucleotides read TGTGCCAGCGGGGACCTCACCGGGGAGCTGTTTTTT. Protein sequence: CASGDLTGELFF.

CDR3 DNA: TGTGCCAGCAGTAACAGGGCTGAAGCTTTCTTT. It yields the protein CASSNRAEAFF. V gene TRBV6-2 or TRBV6-3 combines with J gene TRBJ1-1; a weak D match, TRBD1 (6 bases). Germline V CDR1 and CDR2: MNHEY, SVGEGT. The CDR3 extends over 11 amino acids. V dropped 5 bases and J dropped 6 bases, with 7 bases sitting between them.